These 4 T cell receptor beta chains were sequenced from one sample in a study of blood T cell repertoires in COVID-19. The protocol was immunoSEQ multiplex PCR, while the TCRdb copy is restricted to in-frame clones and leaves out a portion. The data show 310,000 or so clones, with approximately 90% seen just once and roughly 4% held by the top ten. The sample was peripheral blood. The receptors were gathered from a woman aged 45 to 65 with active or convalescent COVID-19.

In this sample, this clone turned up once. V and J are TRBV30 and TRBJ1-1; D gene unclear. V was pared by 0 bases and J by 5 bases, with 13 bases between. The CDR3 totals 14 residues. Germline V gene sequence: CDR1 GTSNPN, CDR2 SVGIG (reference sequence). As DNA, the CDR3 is TGTGCCTGGAGTGTACAAGTGGTATCTACTGAAGCTTTCTTT. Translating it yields CAWSVQVVSTEAFF.

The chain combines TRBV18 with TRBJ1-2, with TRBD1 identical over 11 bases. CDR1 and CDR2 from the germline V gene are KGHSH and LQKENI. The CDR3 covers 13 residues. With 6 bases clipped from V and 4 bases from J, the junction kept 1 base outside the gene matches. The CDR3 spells CASSGTGGYGYTF. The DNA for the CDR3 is TGTGCCAGCTCGGGGACAGGGGGCTATGGCTACACCTTC.

The CDR3 here is CASQDAKAGLNTEAFF. The CDR3 DNA reads as TGTGCCAGCCAAGACGCCAAGGCAGGCTTGAACACTGAAGCTTTCTTT. The chain combines TRBV5-4 with TRBJ1-1; D not resolved. The ends were cut back, 7 bases at V and 0 bases at J, with 19 bases in the middle. The CDR3 is 16 amino acids. Germline-derived CDR1 and CDR2 are SGHNT and YYREEE (reference sequence).

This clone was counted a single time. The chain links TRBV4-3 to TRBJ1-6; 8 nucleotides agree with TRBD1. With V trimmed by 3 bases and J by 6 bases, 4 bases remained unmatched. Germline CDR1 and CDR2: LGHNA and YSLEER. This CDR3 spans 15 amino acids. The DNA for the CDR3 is TGCGCCAGCAGCCACCCGGACAGGGCTAATTCACCCCTCCACTTT. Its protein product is CASSHPDRANSPLHF.